Below, one TCR beta chain is given with its context. Antigen specificity is unknown. TCRdb reanalyzed the 5' RACE reads, giving one entry per CDR3 protein sequence and no DNA. Recorded here are about 170,000 distinct CDR3 sequences; the top ten clones represent 20% to 25%. The sample belongs to a study of T cells expressing NK-cell markers. Overall study results and limits: Each of 6 or 7 donors carried dominant NKG2C+ clonotypes accounting for roughly 1.0-7.5% of CD8+ T cells. Topping the CD3+CD56-NKG2C+ fraction as well were these clonotypes, in a few donors.

The clonotype was recovered from a man aged 18 to 69 in good health. The specimen sequenced was blood T cells: a sorted CD56 or NKG2C T cell subset, CD4+ or CD8+ T cells, or bulk PBMC T cells (not recorded which).

The chain's CDR3 is CASSLGAGYFLETQYF. The gene calls are TRBV5-6 and TRBJ2-5. The CDR3 length is 16 residues. CDR1 is SGHDT, CDR2 YYEEEE, per germline. The full variable domain, with the rest looked up from reference TRBV5-6 and TRBJ2-5, is DAGVTQSPTHLIKTRGQQVTLRCSPKSGHDTVSWYQQALGQGPQFIFQYYEEEERQRGNFPDRFSGHQFPNYSSELNVNALLLGDSALYLCASSLGAGYFLETQYFGPGTRLLVL.